This T cell receptor (beta chain) is from a study of T cells after posttransplantation cyclophosphamide. Looked up from germline, CDR1 is MDHEN and CDR2 is SYDVKM. This CDR3 has 15 amino acids. Trimming removed 4 bases from V and 1 base from J, with 14 bases in between. Whole-study results and caveats: TRB clonality was highly associated with recipient CMV seropositivity and reactivation. Blood and skin or GI T cell repertoires showed limited TRB overlap.

Busulfan-fludarabine conditioning, marrow transplant, and cyclophosphamide on days +3 and +4 were administered. The data were produced by immunoSEQ multiplex PCR, yet TCRdb's version contains in-frame clones alone and is incomplete. Sampling found about 14,000 clones, none seen once. This clone was seen many times. Its antigen remains unknown. This chain connects TRBV28 to TRBJ2-7, with D perhaps TRBD2 (6 bases). The sample consisted of PBMCs, taken about 1,200 days after allogeneic stem cell transplant with posttransplant cyclophosphamide. This TCR was sampled from a female patient in her forties who received an allogeneic stem cell transplant from a related donor, was CMV-positive, and had no GVHD. The graft donor may have given rise to some T cells. For the CDR3, the DNA is TGTGCCAGCAGTTCGGGCGGGGTGGTTTCCTACGAGCAGTACTTC. It is translated as CASSSGGVVSYEQYF.